Sequencing of this T cell receptor beta chain was carried out in a study of CD8 T cells in ankylosing spondylitis. CDR3 length: 15 amino acids. Trimming removed 3 bases from V and 6 bases from J, with 19 bases in between. Germline loops: CDR1 SGHNT, CDR2 YYREEE (reference sequence). Regarding the study as a whole: Disease-associated clonotypes exhibited CD8+ identity and were relatively infrequent in peripheral blood. Ankylosing spondylitis blood seemed to carry a telltale TCR beta motif made of several highly homologous variants. Earlier studies detected some motif variants in reactive arthritis synovial fluid and blood.

At least ten counts were recorded for this clonotype. Its antigen is as yet unknown. Molecular-barcoded quantitative 5'-RACE produced these TCR beta libraries. Each CDR3 protein is one row after TCRdb ran MiXCR on the 5' RACE reads. The sample consists of under 850,000 distinct CDR3 sequences, under 20% of them appearing once. The TCR was taken from a male donor with ankylosing spondylitis. Material for sequencing was blood, either unsorted or a sorted T cell fraction (not recorded which). The chain links TRBV5-4 to TRBJ2-7; weak D call: TRBD1 (5 bases). The DNA for the CDR3 is TGTGCCAGCAGCTATTTCTTGGGTCCACAGGCCGAGCAGTACTTC. The encoded protein is CASSYFLGPQAEQYF.